These 20 T cell receptor beta chains were all obtained from the same sample, sequenced in a study of regulatory T cells in long-lasting Graves disease. For TCR beta, libraries came from iRepertoire HTBI primers and Arm-PCR of CDR3 regions. TCRdb fed the multiplex PCR reads into MiXCR, producing one record per CDR3 protein. The data show around 360,000 distinct CDR3 sequences, 16% seen once. Described time point: newly diagnosed GD, antithyroid drugs for less than 3 months. Extracted PBMC RNA gave rise to the TCR library. The same sample was also studied in work on T cells in Graves' hyperthyroidism and ophthalmopathy.

The specimen comprised peripheral blood mononuclear cells (PBMCs), sampled at new diagnosis, from a patient treated with antithyroid drugs. These receptor sequences come from a woman aged 18-35 years with Graves disease.

This clonotype showed up just a few times. A much larger clone differs by one base, so this may be a read error. V is TRBV3-1 and J is TRBJ1-1; D remains unclear. Per germline, CDR1 LGHDT and CDR2 YNNKEL (reference sequence). This CDR3 contains 13 residues. The CDR3 DNA follows: TGTGCCAGCAGCCAACTTGATAACACTGAAGCTTCCTTT. Amino acid sequence: CASSQLDNTEASF.

This rearrangement joins TRBV19 to TRBJ2-3; 8 nucleotides agree with TRBD2. Germline lookup yields CDR1 LNHDA and CDR2 SQIVND (reference sequence). The CDR3 runs to 14 residues. This CDR3 is CAVRGGKAADTQYF. DNA for the CDR3: TGTGCTGTCCGGGGGGGTAAAGCGGCAGATACGCAGTATTTT.

For this clonotype: A much larger clone differs from this one at a single base, so this may be a read error. J is TRBJ1-2 and V is TRBV7-2; TRBD1 might be the D (6 bases). V gave up 3 bases and J gave up 6 bases, with 11 bases separating them. The CDR3 is made up of 13 amino acids. Germline CDR1 reads SGHTA; CDR2 reads FQGNSA. CDR3 amino acids: CASSFIQGHGYTF. CDR3 nucleotide sequence: TGTGCCAGCAGCTTCATACAGGGCCATGGCTACACCTTC.

This clonotype came up many times. The rearrangement links TRBV6-1 to TRBJ2-2; TRBD2 matches 8 bases. This CDR3 has 15 residues. Germline V gene lookup returns CDR1 MNHNS and CDR2 SASEGT. Unmatched junction bases numbered 10, after V lost 6 bases and J lost 7 bases. The CDR3 spells CASRRDSGVVGELFF. The CDR3 DNA sequence: TGTGCCAGCAGGCGAGATAGCGGGGTGGTCGGGGAGCTGTTTTTT.

The rearrangement uses TRBV6-2 or TRBV6-3 and TRBJ2-3; TRBD2 matches 10 bases. CDR3 length: 15 residues. V was pared by 6 bases and J by 7 bases, with 10 bases of the junction left unmatched. Germline assignment: CDR1 MNHEY and CDR2 SVGEGT. The CDR3 sequence is CASRSSGSAGNTQYF. As DNA, the CDR3 is TGTGCCAGCAGATCTAGCGGGAGCGCCGGGAATACGCAGTATTTT.

Only a few counts were recorded for this clonotype. The chain has TRBV19 and TRBJ2-2; D call uncertain. Germline values: CDR1 LNHDA, CDR2 SQIVND (reference sequence). V was cut by 5 bases and J by 4 bases, with 11 bases left in between. CDR3 size: 14 residues. The CDR3 DNA sequence: TGTGCCAGTAGTTGGGTAGGAACCACCGGGGAGCTGTTTTTT. It is translated as CASSWVGTTGELFF.

To note about this clonotype: A much larger clone differs from this one at a single base, so this may be a read error. This CDR3 fails to terminate in the conserved phenylalanine or tryptophan, so it likely reflects a read error. The chain carries TRBV2 and TRBJ1-1; D call uncertain. The CDR3 extends over 10 amino acids. Deletions cut 6 bases from V and 7 bases from J, with 6 bases between. Germline-derived CDR1 and CDR2 are SNHLY and FYNNEI. CDR3 DNA: TGTGCCAGCAGGGGGATTGAAGCTTTCCTT. Protein: CASRGIEAFL.

This clonotype was seen many times. The J gene is TRBJ2-1, the V gene TRBV11-2; D perhaps matches TRBD1 (6 bases). V was clipped by 1 base and J by 7 bases, with 11 bases between them. The CDR3 has 14 amino acids. Germline loops: CDR1 SGHAT, CDR2 FQNNGV. CDR3 loop: CASSLVQGLNEQFF. CDR3 DNA: TGTGCCAGCAGCTTAGTTCAGGGGCTAAATGAGCAGTTCTTC.

In its sample, this clonotype was seen many times. This chain connects TRBV7-3 to TRBJ2-1; TRBD2 aligns across 10 bases. Trimming cost V 5 bases and J 6 bases; bases outside gene matches: 7. Per germline, CDR1 SGHTA and CDR2 FQGTGA. This CDR3 has 15 amino acids. In nucleotides, the CDR3 is TGTGCCAGCAGCGAAGGGACTAGCGTGTTCAATGAGCAGTTCTTC. As protein: CASSEGTSVFNEQFF.

The genes are TRBV7-9 and TRBJ2-4, with 10 bases lining up with TRBD1. The V gene end was trimmed by 5 bases and the J gene end by 6 bases; junction bases not matched to a gene: 4. The CDR3 has 14 residues. The V gene's germline CDR1 is SEHNR and CDR2 FQNEAQ (reference sequence). The CDR3: CASSPGQGPNIQYF. In DNA form, the CDR3 reads TGTGCCAGCAGCCCGGGACAGGGGCCAAACATTCAGTACTTC.

The count of this clonotype is one. This may come from a read error, since a much larger clone is one base off. The rearrangement uses TRBV24-1 and TRBJ2-2; 8 bases are shared with TRBD2. The CDR3 consists of 13 residues. Germline-derived CDR1 and CDR2 are KGHDR and SFDVKD. DNA of the CDR3: TGTGCCACCCGCGGGGGGAACACCGGGAAGCTGTTTTTT. This codes for CATRGGNTGKLFF.

This clonotype was observed at least ten times. The rearrangement uses TRBV10-1 and TRBJ2-7; D might be TRBD1 or TRBD2, each matching 5 bases. This CDR3 contains 15 residues. Germline lookup yields CDR1 WNHNN and CDR2 SYGVQD (reference sequence). V lost 0 bases and J 4 bases, leaving 13 bases between the germline ends. CDR3 nucleotides: TGCGCCAGCAGTGAGTCGGGGGTCACGGCGTACGAGCAGTACTTC. Translating gives CASSESGVTAYEQYF.

This clonotype was seen at least ten times. V and J are TRBV30 and TRBJ2-1; TRBD1 matches 9 bases. CDR3 length equals 14 residues. Germline assignment: CDR1 GTSNPN and CDR2 SVGIG (reference sequence). V dropped 2 bases and J dropped 4; count of bases not matched to a gene: 3. The DNA for the CDR3 is TGTGCCTGGAGTACTGGACAGGGGTACAATGAGCAGTTCTTC. It specifies CAWSTGQGYNEQFF.

This clonotype has only a few counts. The chain carries TRBV7-9 and TRBJ2-3; weak D call: TRBD2 (6 bases). V was shortened by 4 bases and J by 5 bases, with 19 bases between the two germline ends. The CDR3 spans 16 residues. The germline V gene encodes CDR1 SEHNR and CDR2 FQNEAQ (reference sequence). This CDR3 reads CASSSKDGGPKDTQYF. CDR3 nucleotides: TGTGCCAGCAGCTCAAAAGACGGAGGGCCCAAAGATACGCAGTATTTT.

This clonotype came up many times. The CDR3 DNA sequence: TGTGCCAGCAGCCAAGGGGTCGGCAGGGAGGATCAGCCCCAGCATTTT. Protein: CASSQGVGREDQPQHF. The V and J genes are TRBV3-1 and TRBJ1-5, with D maybe TRBD1 (5 bases). V gave up 1 base and J gave up 5 bases, with 15 bases separating them. Germline V CDR1 and CDR2: LGHDT, YNNKEL (reference sequence). The length of the CDR3 is 16 residues.

In its sample, this clonotype was seen many times. The chain uses TRBV2 and TRBJ2-1; 7 bases are a match to TRBD2. CDR3 size: 13 residues. The junction had 2 bases not matched to a gene; V was cut back by 4 bases and J by 5 bases. Germline CDR1 reads SNHLY; CDR2 reads FYNNEI. In nucleotides, the CDR3 is TGTGCCAGCAGTGGGGAGGGCAACAATGAGCAGTTCTTC. Amino acids: CASSGEGNNEQFF.

This chain uses TRBV6-1 with TRBJ1-1, with a tentative D call TRBD1 (5 bases). This CDR3 spans 13 amino acids. Germline assignment: CDR1 MNHNS and CDR2 SASEGT. V lost 11 bases and J 4 bases, leaving 17 bases between the germline ends. The CDR3 reads CAGKRGPFTEAFF. The CDR3 DNA sequence: TGTGCCGGCAAAAGGGGTCCGTTCACTGAAGCTTTCTTT.

This clonotype was picked up many times. The chain employs TRBV11-2 and TRBJ2-1; 12 bases align to TRBD2. The CDR3 runs to 15 residues. Germline assignment: CDR1 SGHAT and CDR2 FQNNGV. After removal of 3 bases from V and 7 bases from J, the junction contained 4 bases not matched to a gene. Here the CDR3 reads CASSFTTSGGNEQFF. The CDR3 DNA reads TGTGCCAGCAGCTTCACGACTAGCGGGGGTAATGAGCAGTTCTTC.

This chain joins TRBV20-1 and TRBJ1-5; TRBD1 agrees at 7 bases. Trimming took 6 bases from V and 5 from J; bases not matched to a gene: 10. The V gene's germline CDR1 is DFQATT and CDR2 SNEGSKA (reference sequence). CDR3 length: 14 residues. The CDR3 protein is CSATTSTGDQPQHF. In DNA form, the CDR3 reads TGCAGTGCCACGACATCTACAGGGGATCAGCCCCAGCATTTT.

This clonotype is a singleton in its sample. The genes are TRBV7-6 and TRBJ1-5; 7 positions agree with TRBD1. The CDR3 loop spans 14 amino acids. V shed 8 bases and J 3 bases; nucleotides not matched to a gene: 7. Germline-derived CDR1 and CDR2 are SGHVS and FNYEAQ. The CDR3 here is CASAKGAYNQPQHF. In nucleotides, the CDR3 is TGTGCCAGCGCCAAGGGGGCCTACAATCAGCCCCAGCATTTT.